This is a list of T cell receptor beta chains from one sample in a study of cytomegalovirus exposure and HLA in healthy donors. Produced via immunoSEQ multiplex PCR; TCRdb's table is partial and in-frame only. The sample has roughly 50,000 clones, over 75% seen once. The sequenced sample consisted of PBMCs. All receptors derive from a man aged 18 to 29 in good health and CMV-seronegative. The CDR3 runs from the conserved cysteine through the conserved F or W. The D gene is left open where the match is weak. Some rows have no size entry. The others give once, few or many, or a class for an expanded clone.

>.|14|TRBV28|.|TRBJ1-1
TGTGCCAGCAGTTTAGGGGGGGTTCGGGCTGAAGCTTTCTTT
CASSLGGVRAEAFF
>.|17|TRBV28|.|TRBJ2-7
TGTGCCAGCAGTTCCCCCCCGGACTATTTATATGACTACGAGCAGTACTTC
CASSSPPDYLYDYEQYF
>TRBD2|16|TRBV4-1|.|TRBJ2-7
TGCGCCAGCAGCCCGTTCTTCACTAGCGGTTTGGGAGAGCAGTACTTC
CASSPFFTSGLGEQYF
>TRBD1|16|TRBV19|.|TRBJ1-2
TGTGCCAGTAGTGTCGACCGGAGGGGGCAGGTTGATGGCTACACCTTC
CASSVDRRGQVDGYTF
>.|13|TRBV15|.|TRBJ1-2
TGTGCCACCAGCGACGGGGTTAACTATGGCTACACCTTC
CATSDGVNYGYTF
>.|15|TRBV6-6|.|TRBJ2-1
TGTGCCAGCAGTGCCCCCGGGACTTCTTTATCTGAGCAGTTCTTC
CASSAPGTSLSEQFF
>.|16|TRBV5-5|.|TRBJ2-7
TGTGCCAGCAGCTTGGCAGCAGGGTCCCACTCCTACGAGCAGTACTTC
CASSLAAGSHSYEQYF
>.|17|TRBV18|.|TRBJ2-5
TGTGCCAGCTCCGACGGGGGGACAGGAGAAGAAAAAGAGACCCAGTACTTC
CASSDGGTGEEKETQYF
>TRBD1|16|TRBV6-5|.|TRBJ1-5
TGTGCCAGCAGTTACCCACAGGGGGGGGGCATTCAGCCCCAGCATTTT
CASSYPQGGGIQPQHF
>TRBD2|13|TRBV6-6|once|TRBJ2-7
TGTGCCAGCTCCAGCGGGGATTCCTACGAGCAGTACTTC
CASSSGDSYEQYF
>.|13|TRBV6-1|.|TRBJ2-7
TGTGCCAGCCACCAGTCGTCCTCCTACGAGCAGTACTTC
CASHQSSSYEQYF
>.|13|TRBV19|.|TRBJ1-2
TGTGCCAGTAGTATCGGGGGGAGTTATGGCTACACCTTC
CASSIGGSYGYTF
>TRBD1|14|TRBV28|.|TRBJ2-7
TGTGCCAGCAGGTTGAGGACAGGGCTATACGAGCAGTACTTC
CASRLRTGLYEQYF
>TRBD2|16|TRBV7-2|.|TRBJ2-1
TGTGCCAGCAGCTTATCAGCGGGAGCCTCCTACAATGAGCAGTTCTTC
CASSLSAGASYNEQFF
>TRBD2|17|TRBV5-1|.|TRBJ2-2
TGCGCCAGCAGCTTGGGCGGGACTAGCGGGAGAACCGGGGAGCTGTTTTTT
CASSLGGTSGRTGELFF
>TRBD2|15|TRBV6-5|.|TRBJ2-7
TGTGCCAGCAGTTTCGGGACTAGCGGGAGTTACGAGCAGTACTTC
CASSFGTSGSYEQYF
>.|16|TRBV7-9|.|TRBJ1-4
TGTGCCAGCAGCTTAGGTGCAGGACAGAATAATGAAAAACTGTTTTTT
CASSLGAGQNNEKLFF
>.|12|TRBV6-5|.|TRBJ2-2
TGTGCCAGCAGCACTAGTCACGGGGAGCTGTTTTTT
CASSTSHGELFF
>TRBD1|16|TRBV19|once|TRBJ1-1
TGTGCCAGTAGTACCCTGGACAGGAGCATGAACACTGAAGCTTTCTTT
CASSTLDRSMNTEAFF
>.|14|TRBV6-5|.|TRBJ2-7
TGTGCCAGCAGTTACGAGGGCACCTCCTACGAGCAGTACTTC
CASSYEGTSYEQYF
>TRBD2|15|TRBV27|.|TRBJ2-3
TGTGCCAGCAGTTTGGCGGGAGGGCTCGTAGATACGCAGTATTTT
CASSLAGGLVDTQYF
>.|17|TRBV5-4|.|TRBJ1-3
TGTGCCAGCAGCCAGGAGGTGGGCAGTGTGTCTGGAAACACCATATATTTT
CASSQEVGSVSGNTIYF
>.|15|TRBV4-2|few|TRBJ1-2
TGTGCCAGCAGCCAAGTCGAGGGTAGTGACTATGGCTACACCTTC
CASSQVEGSDYGYTF
>.|12|TRBV27|.|TRBJ2-1
TGTGCCAGCAGTTACTACGGTGGCGAGCAGTTCTTC
CASSYYGGEQFF
>.|14|TRBV5-6|once|TRBJ2-1
TGTGCCAGCAGTCTCGGACTATCCTACAATGAGCAGTTCTTC
CASSLGLSYNEQFF
>.|11|TRBV20-1|.|TRBJ1-1
TGCAGTGCTAGAGACAGGGGCATAGCTTTCTTT
CSARDRGIAFF
>TRBD1|15|TRBV6-5|.|TRBJ2-7
TGTGCCGCCGGAGGCTTAGGACAGGGTGGCTACGAGCAGTACTTC
CAAGGLGQGGYEQYF
>.|14|TRBV4-1|once|TRBJ1-3
TGCGCCAGCAGCCAAGGGCTCTCTGGAAACACCATATATTTT
CASSQGLSGNTIYF